Included here is one T cell receptor beta chain sequence, with context. This entry is derived from a study of cytomegalovirus exposure and HLA in healthy donors. Clones were read by immunoSEQ multiplex PCR, and TCRdb kept only the in-frame ones, dropping some. The table lists 200,000 to 300,000 clones, around nine tenths of them singletons. V lost 2 bases to trimming and J lost 3 bases; unmatched junction nucleotides: 3. The CDR3 covers 15 residues. From germline, CDR1 is SGHNT and CDR2 YYREEE (reference sequence). The TCR originated in a man younger than 30 in good health and CMV-seronegative. The V gene is TRBV5-4, the J gene TRBJ2-1; TRBD1 matches at 9 bases. Sequences were obtained from PBMCs. Here the CDR3 reads CASSFGTGYYNEQFF. The DNA of the CDR3 is TGTGCCAGCAGCTTTGGGACAGGGTACTACAATGAGCAGTTCTTC.